One sample yielded the 8 T cell receptor beta chains listed below, sequenced in a study of T cell changes during pregnancy in multiple sclerosis. This table comes from immunoSEQ multiplex PCR, and its TCRdb copy is limited to in-frame clones, with some not included. The sample records about 58,000 clones, about 90% being singletons. The sample in question was CD4+ T cells from peripheral blood mononuclear cells, obtained after pregnancy. The receptors shown here come from a female donor in good health, enrolled as a control in a pregnancy study.

The V and J genes are TRBV7-3 and TRBJ2-1, with 10 bases lining up with TRBD1. J gave up 4 bases and V 4 bases, and 10 bases lay outside the gene matches. The CDR3 is made up of 17 amino acids. The V gene's germline CDR1 is SGHTA and CDR2 FQGTGA. The CDR3 bases are TGTGCCAGCAGCTCCTTTCCCCCGGACAGGGGGTACAATGAGCAGTTCTTC. Its translation is CASSSFPPDRGYNEQFF.

The chain is built from TRBV5-4 and TRBJ2-6; the match to TRBD1 covers 8 bases. Germline loops: CDR1 SGHNT, CDR2 YYREEE (reference sequence). With V trimmed by 2 bases and J by 4 bases, 14 bases remained unmatched. This CDR3 comprises 19 residues. In nucleotides, the CDR3 is TGTGCCAGCAGCTTTGATATATCTGGACAGGGCTTCGGGGCCAACGTCCTGACTTTC. It is translated as CASSFDISGQGFGANVLTF.

CDR3 sequence (DNA): TGTGCCAGCGGGACAGGAATGAACACTGAAGCTTTCTTT. Translated: CASGTGMNTEAFF. The chain carries TRBV6-1 and TRBJ1-1, with 8 bases fitting TRBD1. Trimming cost V 8 bases and J 0 bases; bases outside gene matches: 2. In germline, CDR1 is MNHNS, CDR2 SASEGT. CDR3 length: 13 amino acids.

The chain recombines TRBV19 with TRBJ1-1, with TRBD1 as a possible D gene (6 bases). This CDR3 spans 15 amino acids. Germline-derived CDR1 and CDR2 are LNHDA and SQIVND (reference sequence). With 5 bases removed from V and 1 base from J, the gap between germline ends came to 14 bases. DNA for the CDR3: TGTGCCAGTAGTCCCGACAGGAGTCCGAACACTGAAGCTTTCTTT. It codes for CASSPDRSPNTEAFF.

The chain recombines TRBV7-2 with TRBJ2-3; tentative D call: TRBD1 (5 bases). V shed 0 bases and J shed 9 bases, with 7 bases lying between them. Germline V CDR1 and CDR2: SGHTA, FQGNSA. This CDR3 contains 12 residues. CDR3 nucleotides: TGTGCCAGCAGCTTAGCCCAGGGAACGCAGTATTTT. Amino acids: CASSLAQGTQYF.

The CDR3 nucleotides read TGTGCCAGCAGTTACTCGGCGGAGAGCTCTGGAAACACCATATATTTT. It encodes CASSYSAESSGNTIYF. The chain employs TRBV6-5 and TRBJ1-3, with D unresolved. The V gene lost 0 bases and the J gene lost 0 bases, with 9 bases spanning the gap. CDR1 and CDR2 from the germline V gene are MNHEY and SVGAGI. The CDR3 is 16 amino acids.

This chain uses TRBV13 with TRBJ2-1, with 9 bases fitting TRBD2. The germline V gene encodes CDR1 PRHDT and CDR2 FYEKMQ (reference sequence). Trimming removed 5 bases from V and 5 bases from J; junction bases left unmatched: 19. The CDR3 length is 19 residues. The CDR3 DNA is TGTGCCAGCAGCCCAACCCTAGCGGGGTGGCTGTCTGCCAACAATGAGCAGTTCTTC. It encodes CASSPTLAGWLSANNEQFF.

The CDR3 bases are TGTGCCAGCAGCTTAGCCGACAGCCCTAACTATGGCTACACCTTC. Translation: CASSLADSPNYGYTF. The chain couples TRBV7-2 to TRBJ1-2; D possibly corresponds to TRBD1 (5 bases). The V and J ends lost 0 bases and 0 bases respectively, with 8 bases between them. The CDR3 spans 15 residues. The V gene's germline CDR1 is SGHTA and CDR2 FQGNSA.